This T cell receptor (beta chain) was sequenced during a study of control samples from healthy donors and cancer patients. The data were produced by immunoSEQ multiplex PCR, yet TCRdb's version contains in-frame clones alone and is incomplete. This table holds some 150,000 clones, 80% to 95% found once. This clone has just one count. This TCR was recovered from a man aged 25 to 40 in good health. The sequencing input was blood.

Written as DNA, the CDR3 is TGTGCCAGCAGTTACTCGACAGGTTTCTATGGCTACACCTTC. This gives the protein CASSYSTGFYGYTF. The rearrangement links TRBV6-5 to TRBJ1-2; maybe TRBD1 (6 bases). The V gene's germline CDR1 is MNHEY and CDR2 SVGAGI. This CDR3 spans 14 amino acids. V was clipped by 0 bases and J by 4 bases, with 9 bases between them.